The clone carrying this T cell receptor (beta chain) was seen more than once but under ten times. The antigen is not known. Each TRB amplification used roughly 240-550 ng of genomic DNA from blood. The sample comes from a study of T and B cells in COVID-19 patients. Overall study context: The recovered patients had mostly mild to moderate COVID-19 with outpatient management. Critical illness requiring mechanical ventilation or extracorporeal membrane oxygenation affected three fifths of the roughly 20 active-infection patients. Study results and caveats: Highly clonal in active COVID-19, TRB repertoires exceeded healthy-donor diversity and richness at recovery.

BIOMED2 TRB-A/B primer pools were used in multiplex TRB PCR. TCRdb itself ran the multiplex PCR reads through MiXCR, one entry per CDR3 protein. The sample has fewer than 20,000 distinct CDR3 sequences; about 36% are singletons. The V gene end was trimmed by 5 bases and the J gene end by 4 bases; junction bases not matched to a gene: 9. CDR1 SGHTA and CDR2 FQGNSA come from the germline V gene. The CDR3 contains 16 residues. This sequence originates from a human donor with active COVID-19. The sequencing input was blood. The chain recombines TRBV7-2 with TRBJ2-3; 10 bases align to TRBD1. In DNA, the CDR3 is TGTGCCAGCAGCACAGGGGACAGGGGATTGGCAGATACGCAGTATTTT. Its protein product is CASSTGDRGLADTQYF.